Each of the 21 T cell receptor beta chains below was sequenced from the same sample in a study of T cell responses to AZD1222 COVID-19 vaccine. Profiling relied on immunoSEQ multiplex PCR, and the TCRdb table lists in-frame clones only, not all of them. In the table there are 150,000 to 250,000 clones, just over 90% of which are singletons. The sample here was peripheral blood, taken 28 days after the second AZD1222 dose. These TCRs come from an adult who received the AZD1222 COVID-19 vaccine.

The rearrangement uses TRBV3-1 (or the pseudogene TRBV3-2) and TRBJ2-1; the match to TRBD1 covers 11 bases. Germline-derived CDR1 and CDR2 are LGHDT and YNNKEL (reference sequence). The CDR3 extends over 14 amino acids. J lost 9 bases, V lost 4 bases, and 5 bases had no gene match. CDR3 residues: CASSLGTGGTEQFF. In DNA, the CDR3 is TGTGCCAGCAGCCTTGGGACAGGGGGGACTGAGCAGTTCTTC.

This chain's CDR3 is CASSFSGPITSYEQYF. The CDR3 nucleotides read TGTGCCAGCAGTTTTTCGGGACCGATCACCTCCTACGAGCAGTACTTC. The chain combines TRBV28 with TRBJ2-7, with D perhaps assigned TRBD1 or TRBD2 (5 bases each). The V end lost 3 bases, the J end lost 0 bases, and 15 bases lay between the germline ends. CDR3 length: 16 residues. CDR1 and CDR2 (germline): MDHEN, SYDVKM. Supplemented by reference TRBV28 and TRBJ2-7, the full variable domain reads DVKVTQSSRYLVKRTGEKVFLECVQDMDHENMFWYRQDPGLGLRLIYFSYDVKMKEKGDIPEGYSVSREKKERFSLILESASTNQTSMYLCASSFSGPITSYEQYFGPGTRLTVT.

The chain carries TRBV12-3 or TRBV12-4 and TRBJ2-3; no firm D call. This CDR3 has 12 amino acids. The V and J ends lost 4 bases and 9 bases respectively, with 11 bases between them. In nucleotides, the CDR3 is TGTGCCAGCAGTTCCCCTCCTCAGACGCAGTATTTT. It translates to CASSSPPQTQYF.

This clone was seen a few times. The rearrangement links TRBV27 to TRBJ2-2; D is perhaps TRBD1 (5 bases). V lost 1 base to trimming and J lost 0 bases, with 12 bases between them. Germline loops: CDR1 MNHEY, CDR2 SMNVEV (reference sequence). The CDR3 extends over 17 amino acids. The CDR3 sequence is CASSLLLPGSNTGELFF. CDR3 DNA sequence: TGTGCCAGCAGTTTATTGCTTCCAGGGTCGAACACCGGGGAGCTGTTTTTT.

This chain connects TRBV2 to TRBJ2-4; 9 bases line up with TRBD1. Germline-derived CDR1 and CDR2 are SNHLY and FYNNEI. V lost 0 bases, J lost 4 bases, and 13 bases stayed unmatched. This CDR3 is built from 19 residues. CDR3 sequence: CASSEAQEWWTGVKNIQYF. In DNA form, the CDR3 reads TGTGCCAGCAGTGAAGCGCAGGAGTGGTGGACAGGGGTAAAAAACATTCAGTACTTC.

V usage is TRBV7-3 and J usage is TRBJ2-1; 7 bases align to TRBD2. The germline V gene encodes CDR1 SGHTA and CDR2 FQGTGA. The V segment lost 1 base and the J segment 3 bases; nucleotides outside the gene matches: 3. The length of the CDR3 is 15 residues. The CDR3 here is CASSLRAGLYNEQFF. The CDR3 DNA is TGTGCCAGCAGCTTAAGAGCGGGACTCTACAATGAGCAGTTCTTC.

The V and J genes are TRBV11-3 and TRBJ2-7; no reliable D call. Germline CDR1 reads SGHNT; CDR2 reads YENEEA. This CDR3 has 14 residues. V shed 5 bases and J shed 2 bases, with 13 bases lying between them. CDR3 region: CASSQGPTPYEQYF. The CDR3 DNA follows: TGTGCCAGCAGCCAAGGACCCACCCCCTACGAGCAGTACTTC.

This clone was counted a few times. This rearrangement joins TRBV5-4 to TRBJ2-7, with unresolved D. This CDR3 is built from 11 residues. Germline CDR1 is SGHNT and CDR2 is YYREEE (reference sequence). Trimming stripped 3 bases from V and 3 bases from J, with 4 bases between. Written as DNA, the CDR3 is TGTGCCAGCAGCTACAACTACGAGCAGTACTTC. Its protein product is CASSYNYEQYF.

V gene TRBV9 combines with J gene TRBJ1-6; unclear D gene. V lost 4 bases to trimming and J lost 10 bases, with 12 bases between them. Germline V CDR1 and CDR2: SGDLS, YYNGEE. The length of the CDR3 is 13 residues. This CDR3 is CASSQSSRSPLHF. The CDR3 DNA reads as TGTGCCAGCAGCCAGAGTTCCAGGTCACCCCTCCACTTT.

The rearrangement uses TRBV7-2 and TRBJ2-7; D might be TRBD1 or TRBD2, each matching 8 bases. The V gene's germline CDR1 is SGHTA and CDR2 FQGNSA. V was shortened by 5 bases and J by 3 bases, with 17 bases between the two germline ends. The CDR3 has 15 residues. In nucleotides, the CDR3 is TGTGCCAGCAGCCAGGACAGGGCGGGGGGCTACGAGCAGTACTTC. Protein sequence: CASSQDRAGGYEQYF.

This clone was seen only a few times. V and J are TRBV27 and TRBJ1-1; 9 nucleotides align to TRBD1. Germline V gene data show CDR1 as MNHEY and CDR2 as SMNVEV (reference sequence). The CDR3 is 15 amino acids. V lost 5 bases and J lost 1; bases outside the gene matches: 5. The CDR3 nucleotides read TGTGCCAGCAGTCCAGCGGGACAGGGGAACACTGAAGCTTTCTTT. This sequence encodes CASSPAGQGNTEAFF.

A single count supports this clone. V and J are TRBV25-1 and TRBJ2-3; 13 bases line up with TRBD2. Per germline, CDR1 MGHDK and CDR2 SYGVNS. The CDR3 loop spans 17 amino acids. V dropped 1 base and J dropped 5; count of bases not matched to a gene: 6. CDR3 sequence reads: CASSESRLAGGKDTQYF. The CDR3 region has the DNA TGTGCCAGCAGTGAATCTCGACTAGCGGGAGGCAAAGATACGCAGTATTTT.

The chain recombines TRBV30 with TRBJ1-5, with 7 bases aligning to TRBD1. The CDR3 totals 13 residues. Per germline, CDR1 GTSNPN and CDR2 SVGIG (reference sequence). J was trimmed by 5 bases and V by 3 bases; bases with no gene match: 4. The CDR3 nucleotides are TGTGCCTGGAGGGACAGGTCCGATCAGCCCCAGCATTTT. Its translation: CAWRDRSDQPQHF.

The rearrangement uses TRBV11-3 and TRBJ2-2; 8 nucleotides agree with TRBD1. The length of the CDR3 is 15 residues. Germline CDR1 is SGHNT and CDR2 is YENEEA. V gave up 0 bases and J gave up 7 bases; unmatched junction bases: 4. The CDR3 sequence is CASSLDGQGYGELFF. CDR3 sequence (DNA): TGTGCCAGCAGCTTAGATGGACAGGGCTACGGGGAGCTGTTTTTT.

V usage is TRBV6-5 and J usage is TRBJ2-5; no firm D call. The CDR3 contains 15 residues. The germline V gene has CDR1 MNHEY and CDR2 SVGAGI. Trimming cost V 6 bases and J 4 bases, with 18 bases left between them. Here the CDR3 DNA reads TGTGCCAGCAGCCGTGACCCTCTAGAAGGAGAGACCCAGTACTTC. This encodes CASSRDPLEGETQYF.

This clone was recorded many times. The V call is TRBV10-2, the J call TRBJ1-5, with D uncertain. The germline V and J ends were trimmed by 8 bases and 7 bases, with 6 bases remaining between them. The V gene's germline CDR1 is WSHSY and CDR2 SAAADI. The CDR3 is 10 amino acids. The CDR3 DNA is TGCGCCAGCGGGAACCAGCCCCAGCATTTT. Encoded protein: CASGNQPQHF.

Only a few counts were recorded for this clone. CDR3 in DNA: TGTGCCAGCAGTTATCCCGGACACCTCGTCGAGCAGTACTTC. Amino acid sequence: CASSYPGHLVEQYF. V usage is TRBV6-2 or TRBV6-3 and J usage is TRBJ2-7; D perhaps matches TRBD1 (5 bases). V was shortened by 3 bases and J by 6 bases, with 15 bases between the two germline ends. The CDR3 sequence is 14 residues long. The germline gives CDR1 MNHEY, CDR2 SVGEGT.

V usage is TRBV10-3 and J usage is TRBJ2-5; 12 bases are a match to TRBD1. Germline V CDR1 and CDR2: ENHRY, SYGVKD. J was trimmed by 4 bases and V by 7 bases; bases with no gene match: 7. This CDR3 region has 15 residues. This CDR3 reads CAITSGQGAPETQYF. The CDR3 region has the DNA TGTGCCATCACCTCGGGACAGGGGGCCCCAGAGACCCAGTACTTC.

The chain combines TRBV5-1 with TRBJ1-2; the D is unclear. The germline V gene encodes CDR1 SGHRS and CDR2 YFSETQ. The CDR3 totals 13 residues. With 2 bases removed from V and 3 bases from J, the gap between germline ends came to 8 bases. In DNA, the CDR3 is TGCGCCAGCAGCTTCAGTAGGGACTATGGCTACACCTTC. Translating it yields CASSFSRDYGYTF.

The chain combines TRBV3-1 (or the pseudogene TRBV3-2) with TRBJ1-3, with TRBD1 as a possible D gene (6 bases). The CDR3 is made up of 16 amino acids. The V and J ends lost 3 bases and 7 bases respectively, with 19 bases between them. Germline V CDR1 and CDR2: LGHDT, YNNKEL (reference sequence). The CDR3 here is CASSHASGGSWNTIYF. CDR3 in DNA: TGTGCCAGCAGCCACGCCTCGGGGGGCTCTTGGAACACCATATATTTT.

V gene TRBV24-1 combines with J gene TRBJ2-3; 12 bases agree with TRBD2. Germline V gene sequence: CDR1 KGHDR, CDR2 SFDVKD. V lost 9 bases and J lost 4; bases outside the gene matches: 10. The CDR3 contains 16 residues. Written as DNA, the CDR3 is TGTGCCACCCGATCGACTAGCGGGAGCGGGGCAGATACGCAGTATTTT. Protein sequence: CATRSTSGSGADTQYF.